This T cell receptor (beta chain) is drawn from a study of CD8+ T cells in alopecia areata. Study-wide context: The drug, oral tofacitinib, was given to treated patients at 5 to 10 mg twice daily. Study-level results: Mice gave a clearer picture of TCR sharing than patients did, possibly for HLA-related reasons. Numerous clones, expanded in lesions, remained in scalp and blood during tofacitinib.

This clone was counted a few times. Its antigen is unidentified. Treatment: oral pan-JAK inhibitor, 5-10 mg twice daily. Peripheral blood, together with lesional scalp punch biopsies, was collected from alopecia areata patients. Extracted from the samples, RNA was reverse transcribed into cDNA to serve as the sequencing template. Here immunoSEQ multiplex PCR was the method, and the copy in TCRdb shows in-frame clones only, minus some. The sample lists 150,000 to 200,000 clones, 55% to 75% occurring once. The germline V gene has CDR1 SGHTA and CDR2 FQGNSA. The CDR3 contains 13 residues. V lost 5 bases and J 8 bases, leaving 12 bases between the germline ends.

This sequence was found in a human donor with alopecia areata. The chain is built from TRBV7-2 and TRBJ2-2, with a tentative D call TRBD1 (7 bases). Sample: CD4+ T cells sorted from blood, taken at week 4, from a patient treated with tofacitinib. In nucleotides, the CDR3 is TGTGCCAGCAGCCAGGGGGGCGTTGGGGAGCTGTTTTTT. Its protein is CASSQGGVGELFF. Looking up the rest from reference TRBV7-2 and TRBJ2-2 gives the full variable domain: GAGVSQSPSNKVTEKGKDVELRCDPISGHTALYWYRQSLGQGLEFLIYFQGNSAPDKSGLPSDRFSAERTGGSVSTLTIQRTQQEDSAVYLCASSQGGVGELFFGEGSRLTVL.